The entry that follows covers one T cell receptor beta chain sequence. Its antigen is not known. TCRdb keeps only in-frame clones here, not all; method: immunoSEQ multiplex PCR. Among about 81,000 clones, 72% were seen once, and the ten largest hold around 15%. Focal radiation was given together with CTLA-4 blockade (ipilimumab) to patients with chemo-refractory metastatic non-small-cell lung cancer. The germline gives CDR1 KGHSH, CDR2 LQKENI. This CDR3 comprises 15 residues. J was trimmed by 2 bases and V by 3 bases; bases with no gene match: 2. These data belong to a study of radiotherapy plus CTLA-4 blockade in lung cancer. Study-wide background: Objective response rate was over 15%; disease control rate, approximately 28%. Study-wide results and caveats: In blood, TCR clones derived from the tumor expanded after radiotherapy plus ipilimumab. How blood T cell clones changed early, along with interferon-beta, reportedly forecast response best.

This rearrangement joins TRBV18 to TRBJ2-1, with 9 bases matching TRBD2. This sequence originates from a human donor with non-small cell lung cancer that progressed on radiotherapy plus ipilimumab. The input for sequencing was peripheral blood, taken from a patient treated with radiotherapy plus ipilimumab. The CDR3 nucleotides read TGTGCCAGCTCACCCCTAGCGGGACCCTACAATGAGCAGTTCTTC. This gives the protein CASSPLAGPYNEQFF.